Listed below are T cell receptor beta chains from one sample, sequenced in a study of T cells in Graves' hyperthyroidism and ophthalmopathy. TCRdb recomputed calls from the multiplex PCR reads with MiXCR, one row per CDR3 protein. The table records fewer than 400,000 distinct CDR3 sequences, around 15% of them present only once. The sequencing input was blood. The receptors were gathered from a man aged 45-60 years with Graves' ophthalmopathy. Each CDR3 is given with its conserved first and last residue. D genes are given only for firm matches. Some rows mark clone size as missing; the rest say once, few, many or name a class of expanded clone.

v_gene	d_gene	j_gene	abundance	CDR3nt	CDR3aa
TRBV5-6	TRBD1	TRBJ2-5	many	TGTGCCAGCAGCTTCCAGGGGGAAGAGACCCAGTGCTTC	CASSFQGEETQCF
TRBV6-1	TRBD1	TRBJ1-6	many	TGTGCCAGCAGTGGCGGGCGGGACAGGAGATCACCCCTCCACTTT	CASSGGRDRRSPLHF
TRBV20-1	-	TRBJ2-3	many	TGCAGTGCAAACCAAGCTCCCAGGGGCACAGATACGCAGTATTTT	CSANQAPRGTDTQYF
TRBV6-1	-	TRBJ1-2	few	TGTGCCAGCAGGGACGGATGGGGCTACACCTTC	CASRDGWGYTF
TRBV11-3	TRBD1	TRBJ1-1	many	TGTGCCAGCAGCTTACCTTCCCAGGGGGCTCGAGCTTTCTTT	CASSLPSQGARAFF
TRBV7-9	-	TRBJ2-3	many	TGTGCCAGCAGACCGGAGAGGACAGATACGCAGTATTTT	CASRPERTDTQYF
TRBV12-3/TRBV12-4	TRBD2	TRBJ2-2	few	TGTGCCAGCTCAAAAGGCCTAGCGGGACACACCGGGGAGCTGTTTTTT	CASSKGLAGHTGELFF
TRBV24-1	-	TRBJ2-1	few	TGTGCCACCAGTGACCCGGCAGGGGCACAGTTCTTC	CATSDPAGAQFF
TRBV29-1	TRBD1	TRBJ2-7	many	TGCAGCGTGGAACAGGGGAAGGCCTACGAGCAGTACTTC	CSVEQGKAYEQYF
TRBV13	-	TRBJ2-3	many	TGTGCCAGCTCCCTGCGGGAAGAGGGCACAGATACGCAGTATTTT	CASSLREEGTDTQYF
TRBV5-6	-	TRBJ2-5	few	TGTGCCAGCTGTTTGAGGGGTGCGGGGACGGAGACCCAGTACTTC	CASCLRGAGTETQYF
TRBV29-1	-	TRBJ2-1	few	TGCAGCGTAAGGAGCGGGTTTTACAATGAGCAGTTCTTC	CSVRSGFYNEQFF
TRBV20-1	-	TRBJ2-1	many	TGCAGTGCTAGAACTACATCTGGGGAGCAGTTCTTC	CSARTTSGEQFF
TRBV20-1	TRBD2	TRBJ2-7	many	TGCAGTGCAGCCGGGACTAGCGGACTCCGAGCCTACGAGCAGTACTTC	CSAAGTSGLRAYEQYF
TRBV5-1	-	TRBJ2-1	few	TGCGCCAGCAGCTTTTACATCGGCAATGAGCAGTTCTTC	CASSFYIGNEQFF
TRBV5-5	-	TRBJ1-1	-	TGTGCCAGCAGCTTCAAACAGTTTCCTGAAGCTTTCTTT	CASSFKQFPEAFF
TRBV29-1	-	TRBJ2-7	-	TGCAGCGTTCGACGGGGTACTAAGGTCGAGCAGTACTTC	CSVRRGTKVEQYF
TRBV11-2	-	TRBJ2-7	many	TGTGCCAGCAGCTTAGCCCCAGGGGTACACGAGCAGTACTTC	CASSLAPGVHEQYF
TRBV27	-	TRBJ2-7	few	TGTGCCAGCAGTGTACCAGCATACGAGCAGTACTTC	CASSVPAYEQYF
TRBV27	-	TRBJ1-1	many	TGTGCTACCTGGCCGGGGGCGGGTACTGAAGCTTTCTTT	CATWPGAGTEAFF
TRBV2	-	TRBJ2-5	many	TGTGCCAGCAGTGACTCGCTCCAAGAGACCCAGTACTTC	CASSDSLQETQYF
TRBV7-9	-	TRBJ1-4	few	TGTGCCAGCAGCTTCCGGGGGATCGGCGGCACTAATGAAAAACTGTTTTTT	CASSFRGIGGTNEKLFF
TRBV20-1	-	TRBJ2-2	many	TGCAGTGCTAGTGATGCCCTTGAGGGGGTAGACGGGGAGCTGTTTTTT	CSASDALEGVDGELFF
TRBV7-9	TRBD1	TRBJ1-5	-	TGTGCCAGCAGCGATACAGGGGGCAATCAGCCCCAGCATTTT	CASSDTGGNQPQHF
TRBV11-2	TRBD1	TRBJ1-1	many	TGTGCCAGCCGACTCACAGGGGTGGGGAACACTGAAGCTTTCTTT	CASRLTGVGNTEAFF
TRBV27	TRBD2	TRBJ2-7	-	TGTGCCAGCAGTCCATATCCCCAAGCGGGAGACTACGAGCAGTACTTC	CASSPYPQAGDYEQYF
TRBV29-1	-	TRBJ1-5	few	TGCAGCGTGGCCATGGTACCCGGCAATCAGCCCCAGCATTTT	CSVAMVPGNQPQHF
TRBV29-1	TRBD1	TRBJ2-5	-	TGCAGCGTGGATTGGACAGGGTCTTTAGAGACCCAGTACTTC	CSVDWTGSLETQYF
TRBV19	TRBD1	TRBJ2-7	-	TGTGCCAGTAGAGACAGGGGGCGATCTGACGAGCAGTACTTC	CASRDRGRSDEQYF
TRBV6-1	-	TRBJ2-7	few	TGTGCCAGCAGTATAGACGAGGGTTCCTACGAGCAGTACTTC	CASSIDEGSYEQYF
TRBV24-1	TRBD2	TRBJ2-7	many	TGTGCCACCAGTGACCCTAATTCTAGCGGGAGGATCTACGAGCAGTACTTC	CATSDPNSSGRIYEQYF